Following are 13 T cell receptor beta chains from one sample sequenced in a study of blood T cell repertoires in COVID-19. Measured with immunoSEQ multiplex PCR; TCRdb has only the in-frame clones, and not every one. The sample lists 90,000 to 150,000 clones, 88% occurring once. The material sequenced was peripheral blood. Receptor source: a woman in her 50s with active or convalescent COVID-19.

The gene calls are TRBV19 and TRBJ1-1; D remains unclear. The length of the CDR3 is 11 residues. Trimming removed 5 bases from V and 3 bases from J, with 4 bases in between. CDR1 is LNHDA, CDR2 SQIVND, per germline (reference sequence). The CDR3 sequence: CASSPDTEAFF. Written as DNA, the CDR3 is TGTGCCAGTAGTCCCGACACTGAAGCTTTCTTT.

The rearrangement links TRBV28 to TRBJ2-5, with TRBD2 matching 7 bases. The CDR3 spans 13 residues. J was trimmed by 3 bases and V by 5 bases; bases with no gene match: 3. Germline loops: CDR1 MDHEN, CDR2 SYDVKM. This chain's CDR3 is CASSVTSEETQYF. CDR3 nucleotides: TGTGCCAGCAGTGTTACTAGCGAAGAGACCCAGTACTTC.

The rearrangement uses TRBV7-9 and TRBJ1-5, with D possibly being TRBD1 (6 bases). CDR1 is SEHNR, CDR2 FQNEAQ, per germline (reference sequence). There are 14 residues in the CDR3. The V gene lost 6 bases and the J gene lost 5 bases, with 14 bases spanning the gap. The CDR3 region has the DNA TGTGCCAGCAGTTACGGACAGACATATCAGCCCCAGCATTTT. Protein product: CASSYGQTYQPQHF. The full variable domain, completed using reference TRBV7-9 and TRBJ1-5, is DTGVSQNPRHKITKRGQNVTFRCDPISEHNRLYWYRQTLGQGPEFLTYFQNEAQLEKSRLLSDRFSAERPKGSFSTLEIQRTEQGDSAMYLCASSYGQTYQPQHFGDGTRLSIL.

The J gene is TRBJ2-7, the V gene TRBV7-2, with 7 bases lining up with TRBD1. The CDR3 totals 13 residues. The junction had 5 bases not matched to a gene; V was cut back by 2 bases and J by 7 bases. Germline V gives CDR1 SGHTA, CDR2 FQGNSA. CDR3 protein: CASSLPGQLEQYF. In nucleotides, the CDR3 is TGTGCCAGCAGCTTACCGGGACAGCTGGAGCAGTACTTC.

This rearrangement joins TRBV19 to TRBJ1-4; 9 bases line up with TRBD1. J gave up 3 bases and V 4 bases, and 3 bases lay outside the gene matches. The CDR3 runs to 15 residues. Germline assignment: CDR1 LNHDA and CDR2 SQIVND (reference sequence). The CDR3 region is CASSKTGGPNEKLFF. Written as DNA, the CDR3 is TGTGCCAGTAGTAAGACAGGGGGACCTAATGAAAAACTGTTTTTT.

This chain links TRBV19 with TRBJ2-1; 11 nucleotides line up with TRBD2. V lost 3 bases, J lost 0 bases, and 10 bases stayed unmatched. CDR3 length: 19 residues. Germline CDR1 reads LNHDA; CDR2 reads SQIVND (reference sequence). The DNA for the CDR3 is TGTGCCAGTAGTATCACCGGGACTAGCGGATCCCCCTCCTACAATGAGCAGTTCTTC. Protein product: CASSITGTSGSPSYNEQFF.

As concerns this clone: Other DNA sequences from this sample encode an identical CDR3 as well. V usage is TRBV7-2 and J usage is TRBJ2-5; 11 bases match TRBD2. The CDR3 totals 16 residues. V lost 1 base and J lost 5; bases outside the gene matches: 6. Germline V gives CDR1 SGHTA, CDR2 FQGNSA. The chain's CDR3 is CASSLVAGGRGETQYF. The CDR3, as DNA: TGTGCCAGCAGCTTAGTAGCGGGAGGGAGAGGGGAGACCCAGTACTTC.

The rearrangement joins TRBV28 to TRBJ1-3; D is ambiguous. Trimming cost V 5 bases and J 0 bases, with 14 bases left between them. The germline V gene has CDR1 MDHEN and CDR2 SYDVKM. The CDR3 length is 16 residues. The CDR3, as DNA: TGTGCCAGCAGTCTCGGACTGCTTCGCTCTGGAAACACCATATATTTT. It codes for CASSLGLLRSGNTIYF.

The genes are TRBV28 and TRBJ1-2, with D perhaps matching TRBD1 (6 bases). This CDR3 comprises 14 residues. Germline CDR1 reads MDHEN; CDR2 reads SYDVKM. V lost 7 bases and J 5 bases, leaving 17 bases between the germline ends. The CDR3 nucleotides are TGTGCCAGCACCCTCATTGCGGGGGCTTATGGCTACACCTTC. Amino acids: CASTLIAGAYGYTF.

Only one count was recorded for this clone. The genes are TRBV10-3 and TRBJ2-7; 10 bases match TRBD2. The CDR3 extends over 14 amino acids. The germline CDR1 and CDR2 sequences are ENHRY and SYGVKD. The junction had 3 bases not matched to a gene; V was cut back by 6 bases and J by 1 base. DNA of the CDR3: TGTGCCATCAGGGAGGGACTAGCGTCCTACGAGCAGTACTTC. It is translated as CAIREGLASYEQYF.

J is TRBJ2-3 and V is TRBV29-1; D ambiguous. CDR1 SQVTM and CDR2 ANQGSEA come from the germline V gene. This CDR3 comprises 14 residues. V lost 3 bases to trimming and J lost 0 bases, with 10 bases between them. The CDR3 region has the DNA TGCAGCGTTGACTACTATCTGAGCACAGATACGCAGTATTTT. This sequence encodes CSVDYYLSTDTQYF.

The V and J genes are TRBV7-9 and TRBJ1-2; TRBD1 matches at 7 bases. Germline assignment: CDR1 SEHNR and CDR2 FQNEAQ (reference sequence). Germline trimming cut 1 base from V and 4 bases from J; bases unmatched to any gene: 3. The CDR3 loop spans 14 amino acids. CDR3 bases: TGTGCCAGCAGCTTAGGGACAGGTTCCTATGGCTACACCTTC. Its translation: CASSLGTGSYGYTF.

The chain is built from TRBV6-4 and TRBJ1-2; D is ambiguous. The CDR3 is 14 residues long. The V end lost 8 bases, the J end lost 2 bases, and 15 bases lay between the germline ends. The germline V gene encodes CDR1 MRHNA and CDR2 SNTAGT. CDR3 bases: TGTGCCAGCGCCCCAGTTGCCGGGAACTATGGCTACACCTTC. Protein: CASAPVAGNYGYTF.